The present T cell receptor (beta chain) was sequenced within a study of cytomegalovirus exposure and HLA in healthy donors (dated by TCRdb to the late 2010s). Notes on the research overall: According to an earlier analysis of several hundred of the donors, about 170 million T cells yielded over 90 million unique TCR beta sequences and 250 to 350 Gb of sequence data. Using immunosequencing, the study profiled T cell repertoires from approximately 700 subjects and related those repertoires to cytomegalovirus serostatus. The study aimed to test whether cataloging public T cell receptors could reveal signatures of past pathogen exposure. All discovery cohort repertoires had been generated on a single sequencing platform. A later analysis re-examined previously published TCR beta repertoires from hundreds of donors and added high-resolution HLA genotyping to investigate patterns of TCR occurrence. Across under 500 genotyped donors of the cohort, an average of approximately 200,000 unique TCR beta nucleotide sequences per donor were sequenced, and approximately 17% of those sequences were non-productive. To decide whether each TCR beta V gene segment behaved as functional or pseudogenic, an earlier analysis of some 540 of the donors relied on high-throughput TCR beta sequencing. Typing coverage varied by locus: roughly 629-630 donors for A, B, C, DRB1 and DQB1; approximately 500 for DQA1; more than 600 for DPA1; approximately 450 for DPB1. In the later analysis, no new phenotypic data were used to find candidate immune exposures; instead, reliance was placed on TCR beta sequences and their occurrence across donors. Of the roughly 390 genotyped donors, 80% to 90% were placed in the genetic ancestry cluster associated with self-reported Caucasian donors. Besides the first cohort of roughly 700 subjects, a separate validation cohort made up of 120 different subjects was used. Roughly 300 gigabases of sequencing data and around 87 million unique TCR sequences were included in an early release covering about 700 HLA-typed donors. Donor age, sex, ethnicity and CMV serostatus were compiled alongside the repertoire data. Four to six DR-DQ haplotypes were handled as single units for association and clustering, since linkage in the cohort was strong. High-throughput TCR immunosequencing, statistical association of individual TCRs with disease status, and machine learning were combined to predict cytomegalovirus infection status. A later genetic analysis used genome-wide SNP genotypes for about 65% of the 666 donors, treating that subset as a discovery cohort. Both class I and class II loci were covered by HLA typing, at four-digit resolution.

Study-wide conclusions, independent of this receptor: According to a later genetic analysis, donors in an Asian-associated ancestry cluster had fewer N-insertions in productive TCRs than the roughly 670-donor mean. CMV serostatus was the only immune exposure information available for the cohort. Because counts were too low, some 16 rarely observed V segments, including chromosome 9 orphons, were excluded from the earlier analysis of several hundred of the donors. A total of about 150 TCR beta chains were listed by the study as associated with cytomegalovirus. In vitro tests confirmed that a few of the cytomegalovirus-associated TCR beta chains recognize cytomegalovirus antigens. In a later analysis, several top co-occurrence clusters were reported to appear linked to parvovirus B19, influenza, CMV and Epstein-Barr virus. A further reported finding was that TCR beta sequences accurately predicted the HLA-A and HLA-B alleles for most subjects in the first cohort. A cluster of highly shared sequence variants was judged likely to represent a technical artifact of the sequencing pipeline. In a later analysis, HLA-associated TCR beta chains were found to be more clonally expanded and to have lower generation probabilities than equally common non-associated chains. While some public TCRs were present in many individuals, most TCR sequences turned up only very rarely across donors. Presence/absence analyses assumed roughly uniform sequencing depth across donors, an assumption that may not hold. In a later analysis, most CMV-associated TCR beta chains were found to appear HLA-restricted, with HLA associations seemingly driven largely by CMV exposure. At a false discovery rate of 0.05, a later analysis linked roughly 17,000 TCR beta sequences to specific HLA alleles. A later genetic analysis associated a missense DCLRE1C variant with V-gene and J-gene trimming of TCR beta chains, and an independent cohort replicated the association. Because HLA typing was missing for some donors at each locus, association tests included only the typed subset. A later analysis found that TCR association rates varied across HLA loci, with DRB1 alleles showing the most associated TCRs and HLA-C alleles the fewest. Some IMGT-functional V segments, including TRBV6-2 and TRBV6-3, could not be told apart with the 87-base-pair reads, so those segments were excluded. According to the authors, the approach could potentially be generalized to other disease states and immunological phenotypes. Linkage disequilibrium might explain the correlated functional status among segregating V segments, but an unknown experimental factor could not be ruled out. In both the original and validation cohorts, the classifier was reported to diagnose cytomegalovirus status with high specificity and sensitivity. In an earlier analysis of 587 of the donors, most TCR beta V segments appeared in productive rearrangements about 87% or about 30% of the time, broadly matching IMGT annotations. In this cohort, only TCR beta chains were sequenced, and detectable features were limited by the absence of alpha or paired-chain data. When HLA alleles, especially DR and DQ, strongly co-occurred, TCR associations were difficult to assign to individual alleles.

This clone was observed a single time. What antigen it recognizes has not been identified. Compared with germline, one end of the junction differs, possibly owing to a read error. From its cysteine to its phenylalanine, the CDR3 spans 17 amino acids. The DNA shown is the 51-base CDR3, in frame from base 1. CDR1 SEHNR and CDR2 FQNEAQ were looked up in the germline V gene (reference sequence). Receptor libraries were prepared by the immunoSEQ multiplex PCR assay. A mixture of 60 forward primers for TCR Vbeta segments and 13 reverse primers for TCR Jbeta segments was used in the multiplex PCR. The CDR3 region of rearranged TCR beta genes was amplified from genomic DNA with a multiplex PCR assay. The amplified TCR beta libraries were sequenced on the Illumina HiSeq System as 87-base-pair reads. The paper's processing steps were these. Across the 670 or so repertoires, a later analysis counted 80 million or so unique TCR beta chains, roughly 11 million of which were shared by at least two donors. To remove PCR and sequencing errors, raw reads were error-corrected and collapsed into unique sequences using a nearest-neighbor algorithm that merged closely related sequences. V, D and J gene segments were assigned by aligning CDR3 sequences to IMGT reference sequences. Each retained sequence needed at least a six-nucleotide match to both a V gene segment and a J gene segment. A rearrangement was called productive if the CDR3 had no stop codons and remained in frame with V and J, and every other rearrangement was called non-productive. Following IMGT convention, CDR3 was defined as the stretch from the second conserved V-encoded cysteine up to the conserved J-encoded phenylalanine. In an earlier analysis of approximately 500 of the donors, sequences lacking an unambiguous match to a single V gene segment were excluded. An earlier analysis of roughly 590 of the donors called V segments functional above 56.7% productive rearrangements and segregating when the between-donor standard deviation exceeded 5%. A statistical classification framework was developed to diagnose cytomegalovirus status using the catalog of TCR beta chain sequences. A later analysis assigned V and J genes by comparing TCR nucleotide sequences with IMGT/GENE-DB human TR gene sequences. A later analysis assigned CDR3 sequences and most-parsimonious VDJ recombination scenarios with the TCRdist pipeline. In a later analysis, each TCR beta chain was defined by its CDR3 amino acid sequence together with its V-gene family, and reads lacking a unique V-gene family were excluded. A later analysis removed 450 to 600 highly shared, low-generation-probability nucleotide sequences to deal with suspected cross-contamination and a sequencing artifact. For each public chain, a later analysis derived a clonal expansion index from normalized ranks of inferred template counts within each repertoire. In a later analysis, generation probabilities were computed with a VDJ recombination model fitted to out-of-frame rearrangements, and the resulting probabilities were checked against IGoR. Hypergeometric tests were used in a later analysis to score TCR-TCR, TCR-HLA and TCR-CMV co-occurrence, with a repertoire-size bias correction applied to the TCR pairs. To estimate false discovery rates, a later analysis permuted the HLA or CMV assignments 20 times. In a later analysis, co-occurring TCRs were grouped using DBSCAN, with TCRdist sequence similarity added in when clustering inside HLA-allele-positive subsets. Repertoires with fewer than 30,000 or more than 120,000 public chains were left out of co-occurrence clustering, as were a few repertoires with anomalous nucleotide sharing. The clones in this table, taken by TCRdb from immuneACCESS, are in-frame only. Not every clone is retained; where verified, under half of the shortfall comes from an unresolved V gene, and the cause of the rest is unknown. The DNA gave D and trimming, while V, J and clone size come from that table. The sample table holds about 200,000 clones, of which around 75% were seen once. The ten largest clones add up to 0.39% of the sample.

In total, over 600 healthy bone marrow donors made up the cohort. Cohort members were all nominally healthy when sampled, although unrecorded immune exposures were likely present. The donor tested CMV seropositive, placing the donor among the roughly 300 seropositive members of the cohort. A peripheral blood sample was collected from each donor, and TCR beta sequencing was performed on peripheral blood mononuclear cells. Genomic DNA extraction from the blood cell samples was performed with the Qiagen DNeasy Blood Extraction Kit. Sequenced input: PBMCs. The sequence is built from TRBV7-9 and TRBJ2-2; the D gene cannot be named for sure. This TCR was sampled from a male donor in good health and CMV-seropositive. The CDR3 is CSSSPNEALQAPGELFF. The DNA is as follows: TGTTCCAGCAGCCCCAATGAGGCGCTTCAAGCTCCCGGGGAGCTGTTTTTT. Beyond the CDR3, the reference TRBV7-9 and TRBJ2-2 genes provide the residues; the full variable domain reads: DTGVSQNPRHKITKRGQNVTFRCDPISEHNRLYWYRQTLGQGPEFLTYFQNEAQLEKSRLLSDRFSAERPKGSFSTLEIQRTEQGDSAMYLCSSSPNEALQAPGELFFGEGSRLTVL.